This TCR beta chain emerged from a study of blood T cell repertoires in COVID-19 (TCRdb year 2020). Broadly, across the study: Samples covering the acute and convalescent phases of COVID-19 were provided by collaborators in the United States, Italy and Spain. Where available, HLA class I and class II types were obtained from metadata supplied by the sample provider rather than from assay-based typing. A freely available public database, intended as a resource for researchers studying the immune response to SARS-CoV-2, is where the repertoires were released. Subjects who had been exposed to COVID-19, were actively infected with it, or had recovered from it provided the deeply sampled blood TCRbeta repertoires that made up the dataset. The material from the prospective study consisted of cDNA or gDNA derived from T cells, B-cell-depleted T cells, or PBMCs. The samples were drawn from two sources: the first 160 participants of the ongoing ImmuneRACE study, and 1,000 to 1,500 subjects contributed by 6 global collaborators. Sample metadata almost always included a de-identified subject ID, COVID-19 status, age in years and sex. Here is what the overall study found, with its caveats: Clinical and demographic metadata were provided uncurated, with the amount varying by source and participant.

This clone was seen just once. There is no known antigen for this receptor. Base qualities are not recorded, but no much larger clone differs from it by a single base. TCRbeta CDR3 regions were amplified from genomic DNA by means of the immunoSEQ Assay, a bias-controlled multiplex PCR. The paper's processing steps were these. Within the assay, amplification of reference gene primers was used to estimate how many nucleated cells each sample contained. To quantify the absolute abundance of each unique TCRbeta CDR3 rearrangement, sequence reads were collapsed and filtered. Productive Simpson clonality was computed per sample as the square root of Simpson's diversity index over productive rearrangements. Sourced from immuneACCESS, this table was stored by TCRdb with only in-frame sequences that have V and J called. A share of the clones is absent; for the studies checked, an unresolved V gene accounts for under half, and the remainder has no known explanation. Clonal size and the V and J genes are those of that table, whereas D and trimming came from the DNA. A total of some 300,000 clones appear in this sample, approximately 89% of them only once. The top ten clones comprise under 8% of the sample.

A second Seattle source provided samples from volunteer blood donors who had recovered from COVID-19. Whole blood was collected in K2EDTA tubes by collaborating institutions according to the institutions' own protocols. For TCRbeta analysis, collaborators shipped samples in one of three forms: frozen whole blood, isolated PBMCs, or DNA extracted from either of those sample types. The germline V end is reduced by 4 bases and the J end by 4 bases; junction bases left unmatched: 7. The germline V gene supplies CDR1 SGHDT and CDR2 YYEEEE. Measured from the cysteine to the phenylalanine, the CDR3 is 14 residues long. Just CDR3 DNA is preserved here, 42 bases in frame from base 1.

This chain is built from TRBV5-6 and TRBJ2-5, with 7 bases in between that match TRBD1. The clonotype originates from a woman aged 30 to 39 who had recovered from COVID-19. Sequenced material: peripheral blood. The CDR3 in this case is CASSPARGRETQYF. The nucleotide sequence reads TGTGCCAGCAGCCCCGCGAGGGGGCGAGAGACCCAGTACTTC.